This is a list of T cell receptor beta chains from one sample in a study of Ad26.COV2.S vaccination and SARS-CoV-2 variants. Generated by immunoSEQ multiplex PCR, the TCRdb table keeps only in-frame clones and is missing some. The table lists approximately 300,000 clones, approximately 80% of them singletons. This specimen was peripheral blood, taken in a trial of Ad26.COV2.S vaccine versus placebo. The origin of the receptors is a person between 18 and 60 years old who received the Ad26.COV2.S COVID-19 vaccine or a placebo. The CDR3 runs from the conserved cysteine through the conserved F or W.

v_gene: TRBV4-1
CDR3aa: CASSRGGFVGYGNTIYF

v_gene: TRBV9
CDR3aa: CASSGGTGQYEQYF

v_gene: TRBV28
CDR3aa: CASRVLTDTQYF

v_gene: TRBV28
CDR3aa: CASSFEFNYGYTF

v_gene: TRBV5-1
CDR3aa: CASSSTGTGDGYTF

v_gene: TRBV7-3
CDR3aa: CASSLSRLSGYTF

v_gene: TRBV11-3
CDR3aa: CASWGWAGGRTGELFF

v_gene: TRBV29-1
CDR3aa: CSVLGFQEETQYF

v_gene: TRBV6-5
CDR3aa: CASMLDQGGYTF

v_gene: TRBV7-9
CDR3aa: CASSKGAINTGELFF

v_gene: TRBV6-5
CDR3aa: CASSWRGPEEEQYF